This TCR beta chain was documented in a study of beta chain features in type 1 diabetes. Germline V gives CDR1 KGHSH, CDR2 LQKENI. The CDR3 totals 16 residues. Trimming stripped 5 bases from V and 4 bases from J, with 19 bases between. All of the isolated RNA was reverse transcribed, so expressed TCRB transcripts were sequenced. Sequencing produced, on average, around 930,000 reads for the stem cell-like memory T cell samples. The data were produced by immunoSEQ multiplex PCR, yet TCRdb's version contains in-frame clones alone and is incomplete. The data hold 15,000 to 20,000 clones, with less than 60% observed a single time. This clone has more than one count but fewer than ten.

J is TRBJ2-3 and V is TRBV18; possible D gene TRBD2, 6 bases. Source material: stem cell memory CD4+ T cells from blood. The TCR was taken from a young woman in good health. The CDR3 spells CASSGMAGNRPDTQYF. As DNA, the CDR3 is TGTGCCAGCTCAGGCATGGCGGGGAACCGTCCAGATACGCAGTATTTT.